Given below is one TCR beta chain in context. Its specificity is not known. The germline and genes are mouse ones. The read is 1 residue too short to cover the CDR3 end, so that end is filled in from the germline J gene. The time point was: mouse harvest day 7 after allogeneic transplant. Tail vein injection delivered 10^7 T-cell-depleted bone marrow cells and 10^6 splenic CD5+ T cells. Tissues came from B6→BALB/c major-mismatch GVHD mice at day 7 or 14. Some clones are missing from TCRdb's copy, which holds only in-frame ones; the method was immunoSEQ multiplex PCR. The repertoire consists of 7,500 to 9,500 clones, with approximately 50% occurring once and the leading ten covering 6% to 7.5%. This specimen comes from a study of tissue T cells after allogeneic stem cell transplantation. Findings and limits, study-wide: Anatomically similar tissues had similar TCR repertoires within each patient. Few T cell clones were shared across patients, but motif clusters showed tissue-specific shared signatures. In patients and mice, blood and spleen missed much of tissue repertoire.

This CDR3 is built from 14 residues. Germline values: CDR1 SGHSA, CDR2 FRNQAP. Trimming took 2 bases from V and 0 from J; bases not matched to a gene: 0. The sequence came from a female BALB/c mouse given C57BL/6 T cells with graft-versus-host disease after an allogeneic hematopoietic cell transplant. Sequenced: gut tissue. The chain links TRBV16 to TRBJ2-7; TRBD2 aligns across 8 bases. CDR3 region: CASSLTGGSYEQYF. The DNA read from the CDR3 is TGTGCAAGCAGCTTAACTGGGGGCTCCTATGAACAGTAC.